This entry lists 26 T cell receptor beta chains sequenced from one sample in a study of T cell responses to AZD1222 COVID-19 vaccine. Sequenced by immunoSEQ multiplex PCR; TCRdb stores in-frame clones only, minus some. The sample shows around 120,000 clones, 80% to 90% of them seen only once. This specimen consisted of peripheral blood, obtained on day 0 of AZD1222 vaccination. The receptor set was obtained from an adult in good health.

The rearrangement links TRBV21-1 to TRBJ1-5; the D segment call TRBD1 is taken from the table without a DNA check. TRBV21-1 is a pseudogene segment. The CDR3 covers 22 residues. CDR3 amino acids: CASSNKLDRPRTLTYSNQPQHF. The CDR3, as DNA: TGTGCCAGCAGCAATAAGCTTGACAGGCCCCGTACCTTAACCTATAGCAATCAGCCCCAGCATTTT.

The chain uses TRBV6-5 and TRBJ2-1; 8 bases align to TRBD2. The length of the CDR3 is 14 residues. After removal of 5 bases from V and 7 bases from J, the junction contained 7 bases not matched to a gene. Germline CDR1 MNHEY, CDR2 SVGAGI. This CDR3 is CASSLAGGGNEQFF. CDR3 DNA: TGTGCCAGCAGTCTTGCGGGGGGAGGAAATGAGCAGTTCTTC.

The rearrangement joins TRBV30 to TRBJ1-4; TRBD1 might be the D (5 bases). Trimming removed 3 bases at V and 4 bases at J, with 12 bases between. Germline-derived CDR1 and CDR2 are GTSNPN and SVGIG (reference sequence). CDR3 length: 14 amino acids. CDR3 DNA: TGTGCCTGGAGATATGACAGCATTAATGAAAAACTGTTTTTT. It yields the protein CAWRYDSINEKLFF.

CDR3 DNA sequence: TGCGCCAGCAGTGAGAACAGGGCGGGCTATGGCTACACCTTC. The encoded protein is CASSENRAGYGYTF. The chain combines TRBV10-1 with TRBJ1-2; D possibly corresponds to TRBD1 (6 bases). Between the trimmed V and J ends, which lost 2 bases and 4 bases, there was a span of 11 bases. In germline, CDR1 is WNHNN, CDR2 SYGVQD (reference sequence). This CDR3 is 14 amino acids long.

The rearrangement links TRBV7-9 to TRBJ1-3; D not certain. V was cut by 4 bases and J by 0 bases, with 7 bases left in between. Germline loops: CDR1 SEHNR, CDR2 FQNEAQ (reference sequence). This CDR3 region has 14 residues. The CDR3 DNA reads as TGTGCCAGCAGCTCCACCCGCTCTGGAAACACCATATATTTT. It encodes CASSSTRSGNTIYF.

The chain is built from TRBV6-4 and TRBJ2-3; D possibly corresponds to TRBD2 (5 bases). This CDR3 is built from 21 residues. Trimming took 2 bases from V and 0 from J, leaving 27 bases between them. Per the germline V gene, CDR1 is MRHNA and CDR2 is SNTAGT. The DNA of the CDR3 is TGTGCCAGCAGTGACACCCACTTCCAGCGGCAAGTACCCTCTAGCACAGATACGCAGTATTTT. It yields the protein CASSDTHFQRQVPSSTDTQYF.

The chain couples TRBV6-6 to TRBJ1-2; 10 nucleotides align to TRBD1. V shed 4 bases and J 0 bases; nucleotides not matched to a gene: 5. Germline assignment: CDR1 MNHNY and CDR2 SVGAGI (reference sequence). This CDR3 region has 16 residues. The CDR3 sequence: CASSSGQGTPNYGYTF. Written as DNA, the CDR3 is TGTGCCAGCAGTTCGGGACAGGGGACTCCTAACTATGGCTACACCTTC.

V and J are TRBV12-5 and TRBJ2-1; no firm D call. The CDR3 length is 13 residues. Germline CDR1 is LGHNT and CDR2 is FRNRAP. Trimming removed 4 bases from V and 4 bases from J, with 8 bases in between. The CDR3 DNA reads TGTGCTAGTGGTTACGAGATTTACAATGAGCAGTTCTTC. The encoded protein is CASGYEIYNEQFF.

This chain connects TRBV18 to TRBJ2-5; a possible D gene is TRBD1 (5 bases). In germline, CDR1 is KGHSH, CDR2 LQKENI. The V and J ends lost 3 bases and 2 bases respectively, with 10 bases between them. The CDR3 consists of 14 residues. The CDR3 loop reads CASSPQTEQETQYF. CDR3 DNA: TGTGCCAGCTCACCCCAGACAGAGCAAGAGACCCAGTACTTC.

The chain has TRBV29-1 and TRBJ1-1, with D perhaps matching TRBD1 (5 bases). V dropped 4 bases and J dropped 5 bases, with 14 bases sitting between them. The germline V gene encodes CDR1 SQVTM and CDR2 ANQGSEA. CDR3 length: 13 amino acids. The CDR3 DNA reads TGCAGCGTTGGCGGGACCGCCAATACTGAAGCTTTCTTT. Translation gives CSVGGTANTEAFF.

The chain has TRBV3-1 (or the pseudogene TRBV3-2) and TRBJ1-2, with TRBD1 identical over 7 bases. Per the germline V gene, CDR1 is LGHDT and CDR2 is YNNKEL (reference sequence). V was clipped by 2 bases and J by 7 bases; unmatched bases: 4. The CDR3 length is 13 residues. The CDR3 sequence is CASSQTDRAGYTF. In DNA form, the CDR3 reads TGTGCCAGCAGCCAAACCGACAGGGCTGGCTACACCTTC.

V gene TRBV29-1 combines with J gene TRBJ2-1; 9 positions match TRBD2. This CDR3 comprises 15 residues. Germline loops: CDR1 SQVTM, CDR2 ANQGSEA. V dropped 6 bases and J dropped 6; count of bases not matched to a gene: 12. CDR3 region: CSVQRGTSGLNEQFF. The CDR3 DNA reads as TGCAGCGTGCAAAGGGGTACTAGCGGGCTCAATGAGCAGTTCTTC.

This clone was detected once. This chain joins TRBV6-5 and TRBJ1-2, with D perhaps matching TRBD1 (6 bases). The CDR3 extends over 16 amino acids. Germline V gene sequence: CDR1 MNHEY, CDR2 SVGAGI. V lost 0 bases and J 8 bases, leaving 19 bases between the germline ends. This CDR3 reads CASSYSGGGQTRGYTF. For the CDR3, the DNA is TGTGCCAGCAGTTACTCTGGGGGGGGGCAAACAAGAGGCTACACCTTC.

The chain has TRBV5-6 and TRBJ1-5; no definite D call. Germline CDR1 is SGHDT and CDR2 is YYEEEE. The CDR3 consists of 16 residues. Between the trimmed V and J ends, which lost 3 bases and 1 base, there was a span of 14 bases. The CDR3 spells CASSSFSGVSNQPQHF. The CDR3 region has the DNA TGTGCCAGCAGCTCGTTTTCTGGAGTGAGCAATCAGCCCCAGCATTTT.

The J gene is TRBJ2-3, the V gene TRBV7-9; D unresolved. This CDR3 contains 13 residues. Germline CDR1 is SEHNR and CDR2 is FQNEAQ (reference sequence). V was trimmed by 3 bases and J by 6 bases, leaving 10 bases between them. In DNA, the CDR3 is TGTGCCAGCAGCTTCCTGCTCGGGGATACGCAGTATTTT. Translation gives CASSFLLGDTQYF.

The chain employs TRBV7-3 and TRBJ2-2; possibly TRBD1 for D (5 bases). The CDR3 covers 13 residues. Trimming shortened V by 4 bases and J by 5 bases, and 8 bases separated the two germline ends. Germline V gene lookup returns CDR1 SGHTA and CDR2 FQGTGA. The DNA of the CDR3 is TGTGCCAGCAGCTCCAGGGTGACCGGGGAGCTGTTTTTT. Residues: CASSSRVTGELFF.

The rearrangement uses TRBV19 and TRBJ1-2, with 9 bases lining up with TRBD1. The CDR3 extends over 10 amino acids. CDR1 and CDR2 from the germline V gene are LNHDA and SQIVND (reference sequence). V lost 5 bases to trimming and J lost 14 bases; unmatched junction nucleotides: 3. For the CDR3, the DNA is TGTGCCAGTAGTTACAGGGGGCTTACCTTC. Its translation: CASSYRGLTF.

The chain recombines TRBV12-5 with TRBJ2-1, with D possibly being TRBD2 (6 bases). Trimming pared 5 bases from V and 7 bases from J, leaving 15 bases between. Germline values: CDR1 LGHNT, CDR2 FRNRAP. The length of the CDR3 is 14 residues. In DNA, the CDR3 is TGTGCTAGTGGTCGGGAGTTGGGGGTTAATGAGCAGTTCTTC. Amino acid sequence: CASGRELGVNEQFF.

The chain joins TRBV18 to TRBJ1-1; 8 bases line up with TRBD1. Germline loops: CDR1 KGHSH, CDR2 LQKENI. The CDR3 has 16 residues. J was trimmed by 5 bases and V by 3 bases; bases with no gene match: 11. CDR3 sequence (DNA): TGTGCCAGCTCACCCCAGGGGGCGGGAGGTCGAACTGAAGCTTTCTTT. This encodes CASSPQGAGGRTEAFF.

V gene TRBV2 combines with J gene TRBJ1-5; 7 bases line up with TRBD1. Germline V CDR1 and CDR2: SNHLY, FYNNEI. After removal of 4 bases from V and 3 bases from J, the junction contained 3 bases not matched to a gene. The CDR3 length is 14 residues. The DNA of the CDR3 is TGTGCCAGCAGTGGACAGGGAATCAATCAGCCCCAGCATTTT. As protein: CASSGQGINQPQHF.

CDR3: CASSRQDQPQHF. The DNA of the CDR3 is TGTGCCAGCAGTAGACAAGATCAGCCCCAGCATTTT. V is TRBV11-2 and J is TRBJ1-5, with D unclear. CDR3 size: 12 residues. V lost 6 bases and J lost 5, with 8 bases in between. Germline V gives CDR1 SGHAT, CDR2 FQNNGV.

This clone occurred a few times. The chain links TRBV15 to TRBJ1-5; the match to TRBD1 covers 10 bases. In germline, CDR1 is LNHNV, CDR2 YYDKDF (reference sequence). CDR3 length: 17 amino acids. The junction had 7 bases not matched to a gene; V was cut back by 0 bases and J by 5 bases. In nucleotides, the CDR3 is TGTGCCACCAGCAGAGACCAGCTAGGACAGGGGGATCAGCCCCAGCATTTT. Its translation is CATSRDQLGQGDQPQHF.

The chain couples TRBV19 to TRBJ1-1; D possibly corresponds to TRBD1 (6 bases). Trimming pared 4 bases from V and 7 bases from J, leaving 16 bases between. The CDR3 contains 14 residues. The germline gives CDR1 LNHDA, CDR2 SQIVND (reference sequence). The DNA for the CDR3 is TGTGCCAGTAGTAAGGGGGGAAGTTGGGATGAAGCTTTCTTT. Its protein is CASSKGGSWDEAFF.

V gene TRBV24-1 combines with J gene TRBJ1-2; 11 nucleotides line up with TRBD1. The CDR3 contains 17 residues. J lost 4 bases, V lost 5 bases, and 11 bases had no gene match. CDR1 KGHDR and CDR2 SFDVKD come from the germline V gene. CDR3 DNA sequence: TGTGCCACCAGTGGTCAACCCGGGACAGGGGGAGTCTATGGCTACACCTTC. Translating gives CATSGQPGTGGVYGYTF.

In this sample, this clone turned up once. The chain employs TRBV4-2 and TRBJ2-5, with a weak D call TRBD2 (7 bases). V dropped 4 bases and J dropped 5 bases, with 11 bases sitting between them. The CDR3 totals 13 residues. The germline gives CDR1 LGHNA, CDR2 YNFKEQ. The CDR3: CASSLRGGETQYF. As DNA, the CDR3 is TGTGCCAGCAGCCTCAGGGGAGGGGAGACCCAGTACTTC.

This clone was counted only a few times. This chain's CDR3 is CASSVGYTDTQYF. CDR3 DNA: TGTGCCAGCAGCGTCGGTTACACAGATACGCAGTATTTT. This rearrangement joins TRBV9 to TRBJ2-3; D remains ambiguous. Trimming shortened V by 2 bases and J by 2 bases, and 6 bases separated the two germline ends. This CDR3 region has 13 residues. Germline values: CDR1 SGDLS, CDR2 YYNGEE.